The present entry profiles one T cell receptor beta chain with its context. The record originates from a study of T cells in Graves' hyperthyroidism and ophthalmopathy. RNA transcripts yielded amplified TCR beta CDR3 regions. TCR CDR3 underwent first-round RT-PCR with the HTBI primer set. One entry per CDR3 protein, called by TCRdb with MiXCR from the multiplex PCR reads. The repertoire holds some 800,000 distinct CDR3 sequences, with around 38% as singletons. No ophthalmopathy progression within 18 months constituted stable Graves' hyperthyroidism. The study left out patients who had uncontrolled infection, other autoimmune disease, pregnancy or lactation. The CDR3 totals 15 residues. V lost 4 bases to trimming and J lost 8 bases; unmatched junction nucleotides: 10. The germline V gene has CDR1 SGHTA and CDR2 FQGNSA.

The sample consisted of blood. The chain uses TRBV7-2 and TRBJ1-4, with 7 bases identical to TRBD1. The clonotype originates from a man younger than 35 with Graves' hyperthyroidism. CDR3: CASSWGTGADEKLFF. The DNA of the CDR3 is TGTGCCAGCAGCTGGGGAACAGGGGCAGACGAAAAACTGTTTTTT.